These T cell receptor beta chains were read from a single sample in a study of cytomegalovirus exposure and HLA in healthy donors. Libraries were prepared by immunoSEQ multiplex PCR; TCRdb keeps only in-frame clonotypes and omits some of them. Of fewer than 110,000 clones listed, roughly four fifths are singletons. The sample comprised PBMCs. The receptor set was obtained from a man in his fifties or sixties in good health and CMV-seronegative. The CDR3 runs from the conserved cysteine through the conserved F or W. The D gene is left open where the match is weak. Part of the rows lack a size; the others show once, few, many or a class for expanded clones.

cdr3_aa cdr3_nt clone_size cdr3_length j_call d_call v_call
CASSPQVFEKLFF TGTGCCAGCAGTCCACAGGTTTTTGAAAAACTGTTTTTT . 13 TRBJ1-4 . TRBV28
CASSVTAGTGEGYTF TGTGCCAGCAGCGTCACCGCCGGGACAGGGGAAGGCTACACCTTC once 15 TRBJ1-2 TRBD1 TRBV9
CASTPRGALSTEAFF TGCGCCAGCACCCCGCGGGGGGCGCTGAGCACTGAAGCTTTCTTT . 15 TRBJ1-1 . TRBV5-1
CASSYGGYNSPLHF TGTGCCAGCAGTTACGGGGGGTATAATTCACCCCTCCACTTT . 14 TRBJ1-6 . TRBV6-5
CASSDISFQETQYF TGTGCCAGCAGTGATATTAGCTTCCAAGAGACCCAGTACTTC . 14 TRBJ2-5 . TRBV6-1
CAWDRLGTEAFF TGTGCCTGGGACAGGTTGGGGACTGAAGCTTTCTTT . 12 TRBJ1-1 . TRBV30
CSSSATGGALREQYF TGTTCCAGCAGCGCAACAGGGGGCGCTTTGAGGGAGCAGTACTTC . 15 TRBJ2-7 TRBD1 TRBV7-9
CASSQTREPGYTF TGTGCCAGCAGCCAAACTAGGGAACCAGGCTACACCTTC . 13 TRBJ1-2 . TRBV11-2
CASSPVRAGANVLTF TGTGCCAGCAGTCCCGTGCGGGCTGGGGCCAACGTCCTGACTTTC . 15 TRBJ2-6 . TRBV6-5
CATSRDRTGVGEQYF TGTGCCACCAGCAGAGATCGGACAGGGGTTGGTGAGCAGTACTTC . 15 TRBJ2-7 TRBD1 TRBV15
CASSPEGTPYEQYF TGTGCCAGCAGCCCTGAGGGGACTCCCTACGAGCAGTACTTC . 14 TRBJ2-7 . TRBV27
CASSQTGWNTEAFF TGTGCCAGCTCACAGACAGGGTGGAACACTGAAGCTTTCTTT . 14 TRBJ1-1 TRBD1 TRBV18
CASSRERYYEQYF TGCGCCAGCAGCCGGGAGCGTTACTACGAGCAGTACTTC . 13 TRBJ2-7 . TRBV4-3
CSVKQGRDSNQPQHF TGCAGCGTTAAGCAGGGAAGGGATAGCAATCAGCCCCAGCATTTT once 15 TRBJ1-5 . TRBV29-1
CSVLTGVGQPQHF TGCAGCGTGCTGACAGGGGTCGGGCAGCCCCAGCATTTT once 13 TRBJ1-5 TRBD1 TRBV29-1
CASSYRRAGGNEQFF TGTGCCAGCAGTTATCGCAGGGCGGGGGGCAATGAGCAGTTCTTC few 15 TRBJ2-1 TRBD2 TRBV6-6
CASSHRQGRAGANVLTF TGTGCCAGCAGCCACCGACAGGGGCGGGCTGGGGCCAACGTCCTGACTTTC . 17 TRBJ2-6 TRBD1 TRBV7-9
CASSLALAGGPGETQYF TGCGCCAGCAGCTTGGCGTTAGCGGGAGGGCCTGGGGAGACCCAGTACTTC . 17 TRBJ2-5 TRBD2 TRBV5-1
CASNPGRPPYEQYF TGTGCCAGCAACCCCGGGAGGCCCCCCTACGAGCAGTACTTC . 14 TRBJ2-7 TRBD2 TRBV27
CASSLGGQGLDGYTF TGTGCCAGCAGCTTAGGGGGACAGGGACTAGATGGCTACACCTTC . 15 TRBJ1-2 TRBD1 TRBV11-2
CASSLATGSGAKNIQYF TGTGCCAGCAGCTTAGCCACGGGATCCGGGGCCAAAAACATTCAGTACTTC . 17 TRBJ2-4 . TRBV7-9
CASSPPQWEQYF TGTGCCAGCAGTCCCCCCCAGTGGGAGCAGTACTTC . 12 TRBJ2-7 . TRBV28
CASSPTRGGREQYF TGTGCCAGCAGTCCTACGCGGGGGGGCCGCGAGCAGTACTTC . 14 TRBJ2-7 TRBD2 TRBV11-2
CASSSGGNQPQHF TGTGCCAGCAGCTCAGGGGGCAATCAGCCCCAGCATTTT . 13 TRBJ1-5 . TRBV28
CASSVGSGRGDTQYF TGTGCCAGCAGCGTAGGGAGCGGGAGAGGAGATACGCAGTATTTT . 15 TRBJ2-3 TRBD2 TRBV9
CASSLLGAAYEQYF TGTGCCAGTAGCTTGTTGGGGGCGGCCTACGAGCAGTACTTC few 14 TRBJ2-7 . TRBV5-6
CAISERQGSRGNSPLHF TGTGCCATCAGTGAAAGACAGGGAAGTCGTGGGAATTCACCCCTCCACTTT . 17 TRBJ1-6 TRBD1 TRBV10-3
CASSLERERATTQYF TGTGCCAGCAGCTTAGAGCGGGAGAGAGCGACCACGCAGTATTTT . 15 TRBJ2-3 TRBD2 TRBV7-2
CASSTYRGGIKTQYF TGTGCCAGCAGTACCTATCGGGGGGGCATAAAGACCCAGTACTTC few 15 TRBJ2-5 TRBD2 TRBV6-5
CASSLERRLRDNEQFF TGTGCCAGCAGCTTAGAGCGGCGACTCCGAGACAATGAGCAGTTCTTC . 16 TRBJ2-1 . TRBV7-9
CASSLKQQGWSTDTQYF TGTGCCAGCAGCTTAAAACAACAGGGGTGGAGCACAGATACGCAGTATTTT few 17 TRBJ2-3 TRBD1 TRBV5-5
CAWSVSGGPLHF TGTGCCTGGAGTGTATCCGGGGGACCCCTCCACTTT once 12 TRBJ1-6 . TRBV30
CASSRTGGAQETQYF TGTGCCAGCAGCAGGACTGGCGGGGCCCAAGAGACCCAGTACTTC . 15 TRBJ2-5 . TRBV7-2
CAMGTSMIDTQYF TGTGCCATGGGGACTAGCATGATTGATACGCAGTATTTT once 13 TRBJ2-3 TRBD2 TRBV10-3
CASRQSGNTIYF TGTGCCAGCAGACAGAGTGGAAACACCATATATTTT . 12 TRBJ1-3 . TRBV6-6
CASSLLRGGAYTQYF TGTGCCAGCAGCTTGCTTCGCGGGGGGGCCTATACGCAGTATTTT once 15 TRBJ2-3 TRBD2 TRBV5-4
CSAPGGRAFF TGCAGTGCGCCAGGGGGGAGAGCTTTCTTT . 10 TRBJ1-1 TRBD1 TRBV20-1